Below, 17 T cell receptor beta chains from the same sample are listed, as sequenced in a study of T-cell memory formation after mild COVID-19. TCRdb re-derived calls from the 5' RACE reads in MiXCR, one entry per CDR3 protein. Of 450,000 or so distinct CDR3 sequences in the sample, 20% to 30% were seen once. Sequencing was done on a sample of PBMCs or a T cell subset sorted from them (not recorded which). The receptor set was obtained from an adult woman who had mild COVID-19 (a few samples of this study predate the infection). Cell type and time point are not known.

The rearrangement links TRBV5-1 to TRBJ1-1; a possible D gene is TRBD1 (6 bases). Germline CDR1 SGHRS, CDR2 YFSETQ. The CDR3 covers 14 residues. V was pared by 0 bases and J by 4 bases, with 10 bases between. CDR3 sequence (DNA): TGCGCCAGCAGCTTGGCACAGGGAGCCACTGAAGCTTTCTTT. Translation: CASSLAQGATEAFF.

This clonotype was counted only a few times. The chain carries TRBV7-8 and TRBJ1-2; D may be TRBD1 (5 bases). The CDR3 extends over 15 amino acids. The ends were cut back, 4 bases at V and 3 bases at J, with 15 bases in the middle. Germline V gene lookup returns CDR1 SGHVS and CDR2 FQNEAQ. This CDR3 reads CASSSGVGVDYGYTF. The CDR3 DNA follows: TGTGCCAGCAGCTCCGGCGTGGGGGTGGACTATGGCTACACCTTC.

This clonotype was detected only a few times. V gene TRBV5-1 combines with J gene TRBJ2-7; D unclear. CDR1 and CDR2 (germline): SGHRS, YFSETQ. V dropped 4 bases and J dropped 9 bases, with 11 bases sitting between them. There are 11 residues in the CDR3. CDR3: CASSRSLGQYF. The CDR3, as DNA: TGCGCCAGCAGCAGGAGCCTCGGGCAGTACTTC.

The CDR3 protein is CASAGAGRVNNEQFF. DNA for the CDR3: TGTGCCAGCGCGGGCGCGGGCCGGGTAAACAATGAGCAGTTCTTC. The chain couples TRBV6-5 to TRBJ2-1; perhaps TRBD2 as D (5 bases). The CDR3 has 15 amino acids. V was shortened by 8 bases and J by 5 bases, with 19 bases between the two germline ends. Germline V gene sequence: CDR1 MNHEY, CDR2 SVGAGI.

The rearrangement joins TRBV6-2 or TRBV6-3 to TRBJ2-4, with D unresolved. CDR1 MNHEY and CDR2 SVGEGT come from the germline V gene. Trimming left V 2 bases short and J 3 bases short, with 11 bases between. CDR3 size: 15 residues. The CDR3 DNA follows: TGTGCCAGCAGTTACATAGCAGCAGGCAAAAACATTCAGTACTTC. It yields the protein CASSYIAAGKNIQYF.

A few counts support this clonotype. The genes are TRBV29-1 and TRBJ2-7; 7 bases are shared with TRBD2. This CDR3 spans 13 amino acids. Germline V gene sequence: CDR1 SQVTM, CDR2 ANQGSEA. Trimming at V came to 3 bases and at J to 3 bases, leaving 5 bases not matched to a gene. CDR3 coding DNA: TGCAGCGTTGACTCCGGGACTAACTACGAGCAGTACTTC. This gives the protein CSVDSGTNYEQYF.

This chain connects TRBV29-1 to TRBJ2-1; 10 bases line up with TRBD2. Losses at the gene ends were 4 bases for V and 5 bases for J; bases not matched to a gene: 2. CDR1 SQVTM and CDR2 ANQGSEA come from the germline V gene. The CDR3 runs to 13 residues. CDR3 region: CSVAGTSDNEQFF. CDR3 DNA sequence: TGCAGCGTTGCCGGGACTAGCGACAATGAGCAGTTCTTC.

This clonotype was found a few times. The CDR3 DNA reads as TGTGCCAGTAATTCGGGGCTTGGACAGCCCCAGCATTTT. Encoded protein: CASNSGLGQPQHF. The V gene is TRBV19, the J gene TRBJ1-5; the D gene is possibly TRBD1 (5 bases). The V and J ends lost 7 bases and 7 bases respectively, with 14 bases between them. The CDR3 totals 13 residues. Germline V gives CDR1 LNHDA, CDR2 SQIVND (reference sequence). The full variable domain, completed using reference TRBV19 and TRBJ1-5, is DGGITQSPKYLFRKEGQNVTLSCEQNLNHDAMYWYRQDPGQGLRLIYYSQIVNDFQKGDIAEGYSVSREKKESFPLTVTSAQKNPTAFYLCASNSGLGQPQHFGDGTRLSIL.

This clonotype showed up just a few times. The chain employs TRBV20-1 and TRBJ2-5; TRBD2 might be the D (5 bases). CDR1 DFQATT and CDR2 SNEGSKA come from the germline V gene (reference sequence). The V end was cut by 0 bases, the J end by 0 bases, with 14 bases between. This CDR3 region has 16 residues. The CDR3 bases are TGCAGTGCTAGAGATATCCTAGCCAAGTACCAAGAGACCCAGTACTTC. It codes for CSARDILAKYQETQYF.

This clonotype turned up a few times. This chain connects TRBV19 to TRBJ1-2; tentative D call: TRBD1 (5 bases). The CDR3 contains 15 residues. With 6 bases removed from V and 0 bases from J, the gap between germline ends came to 14 bases. Germline values: CDR1 LNHDA, CDR2 SQIVND (reference sequence). DNA for the CDR3: TGTGCCAGTAGCCCGGACATCATAGCTAACTATGGCTACACCTTC. Residues: CASSPDIIANYGYTF.

The V call is TRBV4-1, the J call TRBJ1-1, with D possibly TRBD1 on 5 matching bases. The CDR3 extends over 15 amino acids. In germline, CDR1 is MGHRA, CDR2 YSYEKL. Trimming left V 4 bases short and J 1 base short, with 13 bases between. The CDR3 DNA is TGCGCCAGCAGCCCAGTGGGGGGGGAGAACACTGAAGCTTTCTTT. As protein: CASSPVGGENTEAFF.

The gene calls are TRBV7-8 and TRBJ2-3; D is unresolved. CDR3 size: 15 residues. The V and J ends lost 2 bases and 0 bases respectively, with 9 bases between them. Germline values: CDR1 SGHVS, CDR2 FQNEAQ. The chain's CDR3 is CASSLIAASTDTQYF. The CDR3 DNA sequence: TGTGCCAGCAGCTTAATTGCGGCTAGCACAGATACGCAGTATTTT.

The CDR3 loop is CASEAGQNTGELFF. In DNA, the CDR3 is TGTGCCAGCGAAGCGGGGCAGAACACCGGGGAGCTGTTTTTT. The rearrangement joins TRBV9 to TRBJ2-2, with TRBD2 matching 7 bases. Germline V gene sequence: CDR1 SGDLS, CDR2 YYNGEE. This CDR3 has 14 amino acids. The ends lost 7 bases at V and 1 base at J; junction bases unmatched: 4.

V is TRBV3-1 and J is TRBJ1-4, with 9 bases lining up with TRBD1. The CDR3 spans 14 residues. Germline lookup yields CDR1 LGHDT and CDR2 YNNKEL (reference sequence). After removal of 3 bases from V and 8 bases from J, the junction contained 4 bases not matched to a gene. The CDR3 loop reads CASSHRTGVEKLFF. CDR3 nucleotides: TGTGCCAGCAGCCACCGGACAGGGGTGGAAAAACTGTTTTTT.

The chain joins TRBV6-6 to TRBJ2-1, with D perhaps TRBD2 (5 bases). Germline V lookup: CDR1 MNHNY, CDR2 SVGAGI (reference sequence). The V gene lost 8 bases and the J gene lost 3 bases, with 14 bases spanning the gap. CDR3 length: 14 residues. The CDR3 loop reads CASLAGVDYNEQFF. CDR3 coding DNA: TGTGCCAGCCTAGCTGGAGTTGACTACAATGAGCAGTTCTTC.

This chain uses TRBV19 with TRBJ1-2; no clear D. CDR1 and CDR2 (germline): LNHDA, SQIVND (reference sequence). The CDR3 runs to 10 residues. Trimming left V 5 bases short and J 6 bases short, with 4 bases between. In DNA, the CDR3 is TGTGCCAGTAGTCAAGATGGCTACACCTTC. It codes for CASSQDGYTF. The entire variable domain, with the rest obtained from reference TRBV19 and TRBJ1-2, is as follows: DGGITQSPKYLFRKEGQNVTLSCEQNLNHDAMYWYRQDPGQGLRLIYYSQIVNDFQKGDIAEGYSVSREKKESFPLTVTSAQKNPTAFYLCASSQDGYTFGSGTRLTVV.

This clonotype showed up just a few times. The genes are TRBV20-1 and TRBJ2-7; possible D gene TRBD2, 5 bases. The germline V and J ends were trimmed by 0 bases and 2 bases, with 14 bases remaining between them. CDR3 size: 15 residues. Germline CDR1 DFQATT, CDR2 SNEGSKA (reference sequence). The DNA for the CDR3 is TGCAGTGCTAGAGATCGCGCGGGTCCTACCTACGAGCAGTACTTC. It is translated as CSARDRAGPTYEQYF.